This TCR beta chain is from a study of human T cells and chemical hapten exposure. The V gene end was trimmed by 4 bases and the J gene end by 0 bases; junction bases not matched to a gene: 5. Germline assignment: CDR1 KGHDR and CDR2 SFDVKD. This CDR3 spans 16 amino acids. Time point noted: patch test 2, 6 weeks after DPC sensitization. Treatment noted: therapeutic diphenylcyclopropenone sensitization with weekly scalp DPC. The sample holds many counts of this clonotype. From the RACE reads, TCRdb called clonotypes with MiXCR, one entry per CDR3 protein. The table has roughly 94,000 distinct CDR3 sequences, over 7.5% seen once.

The chain recombines TRBV24-1 with TRBJ2-1, with 7 bases aligning to TRBD1. The sequencing used whole blood, collected in connection with sensitization to the hapten diphenylcyclopropenone (DPC). The sequence was collected from a woman aged 40-49 years with alopecia areata. Some clones in this sample may be carry-over from other donors' samples. In nucleotides, the CDR3 is TGTGCCACCAGTGACCCCACAGGGGACTCCTACAATGAGCAGTTCTTC. Its protein product is CATSDPTGDSYNEQFF.